These 14 T cell receptor beta chains share one sample of origin, sequenced in a study of cytomegalovirus exposure and HLA in healthy donors. PCR amplification relied on 60 Vbeta primers (plus 13 Jbeta primers). Libraries were prepared by immunoSEQ multiplex PCR; TCRdb keeps only in-frame clonotypes and omits some of them. The sample holds some 98,000 clones, around 86% seen once. Sequenced input: PBMCs. The receptor source for this set is a female donor in good health and CMV-seropositive.

This sequence joins TRBV28 and TRBJ2-4; 11 bases map to TRBD2. The germline CDR1 and CDR2 sequences are MDHEN and SYDVKM. J was trimmed by 2 bases and V by 5 bases; bases with no gene match: 17. The CDR3 consists of 20 residues. The CDR3 bases are TGTGCCAGCAGTCCACGACTAGCGGGACCTTACTACGATACCAAAAACATTCAGTACTTC. Its translation is CASSPRLAGPYYDTKNIQYF.

The chain combines TRBV6-5 with TRBJ1-5, with 8 positions matching TRBD1. The CDR3 sequence is 14 residues long. Germline V gives CDR1 MNHEY, CDR2 SVGAGI. V lost 2 bases to trimming and J lost 4 bases; unmatched junction nucleotides: 1. The CDR3 reads CASSYRQGNQPQHF. In nucleotides, the CDR3 is TGTGCCAGCAGTTACCGACAGGGGAATCAGCCCCAGCATTTT.

V usage is TRBV5-1 and J usage is TRBJ2-7, with 7 bases aligning to TRBD1. V shed 4 bases and J 3 bases; nucleotides not matched to a gene: 4. The CDR3 runs 13 residues. Per germline, CDR1 SGHRS and CDR2 YFSETQ. CDR3 protein: CASSRDSYYEQYF. CDR3 in DNA: TGCGCCAGCAGCCGGGACAGCTACTACGAGCAGTACTTC.

This clone occurred once. The chain employs TRBV6-6 and TRBJ2-7; D remains ambiguous. Germline V gives CDR1 MNHNY, CDR2 SVGAGI (reference sequence). The CDR3 runs to 14 residues. V was clipped by 6 bases and J by 3 bases, with 15 bases between them. CDR3 DNA sequence: TGTGCCAGCAGGGGCCTGGGTCGCGACTACGAGCAGTACTTC. Encoded protein: CASRGLGRDYEQYF.

This chain joins TRBV28 and TRBJ1-2; no clear D. Trimming took 6 bases from V and 2 from J, leaving 19 bases between them. Germline V gene sequence: CDR1 MDHEN, CDR2 SYDVKM. The CDR3 length is 16 residues. CDR3 region: CASSPSTSSSNYGYTF. DNA for the CDR3: TGTGCCAGCAGCCCGTCGACATCTTCCTCGAACTATGGCTACACCTTC.

The chain employs TRBV4-1 and TRBJ2-1; tentative D call: TRBD2 (5 bases). There are 16 residues in the CDR3. Trimming removed 3 bases from V and 2 bases from J, with 14 bases in between. In germline, CDR1 is MGHRA, CDR2 YSYEKL. The CDR3 DNA sequence: TGCGCCAGCAGCCAGCATGGACTCTCCGCCTACAATGAGCAGTTCTTC. Protein sequence: CASSQHGLSAYNEQFF.

The gene calls are TRBV7-9 and TRBJ2-3; the D is unclear. V lost 5 bases, J lost 5 bases, and 8 bases lay in between. Germline CDR1 SEHNR, CDR2 FQNEAQ (reference sequence). The CDR3 totals 12 residues. The CDR3, as DNA: TGTGCCAGCAGCCCAGATGAAGATACGCAGTATTTT. This encodes CASSPDEDTQYF.

This clone came up a few times. J is TRBJ2-7 and V is TRBV30; 7 bases agree with TRBD2. CDR1 is GTSNPN, CDR2 SVGIG, per germline (reference sequence). CDR3 length: 16 amino acids. Trimming removed 1 base from V and 2 bases from J; junction bases left unmatched: 11. CDR3: CAWSGRGAGLTYEQYF. The CDR3 DNA reads TGTGCCTGGAGTGGGAGGGGAGCGGGATTAACCTACGAGCAGTACTTC.

This rearrangement joins TRBV19 to TRBJ1-1; the D is unclear. The length of the CDR3 is 14 residues. The germline V gene encodes CDR1 LNHDA and CDR2 SQIVND (reference sequence). The ends were cut back, 8 bases at V and 1 base at J, with 14 bases in the middle. This CDR3 reads CASRPLTKNTEAFF. The CDR3 nucleotides are TGTGCCAGTCGACCCTTGACAAAGAACACTGAAGCTTTCTTT.

This chain joins TRBV9 and TRBJ2-5, with 8 bases identical to TRBD2. CDR3 length equals 16 residues. V lost 4 bases and J lost 5; bases outside the gene matches: 13. Germline V gene lookup returns CDR1 SGDLS and CDR2 YYNGEE. In DNA form, the CDR3 reads TGTGCCAGCAGCCCAGGACTAGCAGGGAGGCAGGAGACCCAGTACTTC. As protein: CASSPGLAGRQETQYF.

The chain combines TRBV10-2 with TRBJ2-7, with 7 bases that match TRBD1. The germline V gene encodes CDR1 WSHSY and CDR2 SAAADI. Losses at the gene ends were 3 bases for V and 0 bases for J; bases not matched to a gene: 5. The CDR3 has 15 residues. Written as DNA, the CDR3 is TGCGCCAGCAGTGACACAGGGGCCACCTCCTACGAGCAGTACTTC. Its translation: CASSDTGATSYEQYF.

A few counts support this clone. The chain has TRBV6-6 and TRBJ2-7; no reliable D call. Germline V lookup: CDR1 MNHNY, CDR2 SVGAGI (reference sequence). The CDR3 covers 14 residues. Trimming pared 5 bases from V and 0 bases from J, leaving 11 bases between. CDR3 coding DNA: TGTGCCAGCAGTCCTACACGGAGCTCCTACGAGCAGTACTTC. Translated: CASSPTRSSYEQYF.

The V and J genes are TRBV5-4 and TRBJ1-6; tentatively, D is TRBD1 (6 bases). CDR3 length: 17 amino acids. The V and J ends lost 0 bases and 7 bases respectively, with 17 bases between them. The V gene's germline CDR1 is SGHNT and CDR2 YYREEE (reference sequence). For the CDR3, the DNA is TGTGCCAGCAGCTTGGGAGGGGGTGGTGCGAGGAATTCACCCCTCCACTTT. This translates into CASSLGGGGARNSPLHF. The entire variable domain, with the rest obtained from reference TRBV5-4 and TRBJ1-6, is as follows: ETGVTQSPTHLIKTRGQQVTLRCSSQSGHNTVSWYQQALGQGPQFIFQYYREEENGRGNFPPRFSGLQFPNYSSELNVNALELDDSALYLCASSLGGGGARNSPLHFGNGTRLTVT.

This clone has only a few counts. The rearrangement links TRBV5-1 to TRBJ1-2, with TRBD1 matching over 8 bases. The CDR3 contains 14 residues. Germline V CDR1 and CDR2: SGHRS, YFSETQ. Trimming removed 1 base from V and 6 bases from J; junction bases left unmatched: 5. CDR3 amino acids: CASSLSGGENGYTF. As DNA, the CDR3 is TGCGCCAGCAGCTTGTCAGGGGGCGAAAATGGCTACACCTTC.